The 27 T cell receptor beta chains in this list originate from one sample, sequenced in a study of beta chain features in type 1 diabetes. Every bit of the isolated RNA underwent reverse transcription, so sequencing read expressed TCRB transcripts. Libraries were prepared by immunoSEQ multiplex PCR; TCRdb keeps only in-frame clonotypes and omits some of them. The sample has some 250,000 clones; around 14% are singletons. What these receptors recognize is not known. Notes on the study in general: Across all four CD4+ subsets, people with type 1 diabetes showed modestly shorter TCRB CDR3s.

What was sequenced was naive CD4+ T cells from blood. These receptor sequences come from a man aged 25-40 years with type 1 diabetes.

This clone was counted between two and nine times. The chain combines TRBV11-3 with TRBJ1-6; 8 nucleotides line up with TRBD1. Germline CDR1 and CDR2: SGHNT and YENEEA. Trimming removed 2 bases from V and 10 bases from J; junction bases left unmatched: 7. This CDR3 has 15 amino acids. In DNA, the CDR3 is TGTGCCAGCAGCTTACTGGCAGGGGGCGGCTCACCCCTCCACTTT. Translating it yields CASSLLAGGGSPLHF.

The genes are TRBV11-3 and TRBJ2-1; D is possibly TRBD1 (6 bases). This CDR3 contains 13 residues. V was shortened by 3 bases and J by 12 bases, with 15 bases between the two germline ends. Germline loops: CDR1 SGHNT, CDR2 YENEEA. CDR3 DNA sequence: TGTGCCAGCAGCTTCAGACAGGAGTTCGTGCAGTTCTTC. Translating gives CASSFRQEFVQFF.

The J gene is TRBJ2-7, the V gene TRBV5-1; 11 bases match TRBD2. Germline CDR1 is SGHRS and CDR2 is YFSETQ. This CDR3 is built from 16 residues. The V segment lost 5 bases and the J segment 1 base; nucleotides outside the gene matches: 8. The chain's CDR3 is CASRSQGLADSYEQYF. DNA of the CDR3: TGCGCCAGCAGATCCCAGGGACTAGCGGATTCCTACGAGCAGTACTTC.

Regarding this clone: Within the sample, other DNA sequences also encode this same CDR3. The V and J genes are TRBV5-1 and TRBJ2-7; possibly TRBD1 for D (5 bases). Germline lookup yields CDR1 SGHRS and CDR2 YFSETQ. The CDR3 loop spans 15 amino acids. V was clipped by 0 bases and J by 0 bases, with 10 bases between them. Here the CDR3 DNA reads TGCGCCAGCAGCTTGGCCCCAGGGTCCTCCTACGAGCAGTACTTC. Its protein is CASSLAPGSSYEQYF.

The V and J genes are TRBV30 and TRBJ1-1; TRBD1 aligns across 7 bases. This CDR3 comprises 12 residues. The germline CDR1 and CDR2 sequences are GTSNPN and SVGIG (reference sequence). The ends lost 2 bases at V and 10 bases at J; junction bases unmatched: 7. CDR3 in amino acids: CAWSSPTGRAFF. The CDR3 nucleotides read TGTGCCTGGAGTTCACCGACAGGGAGAGCTTTCTTT.

J is TRBJ1-1 and V is TRBV10-3; TRBD1 matches 9 bases. Germline CDR1 reads ENHRY; CDR2 reads SYGVKD. J was trimmed by 6 bases and V by 7 bases; bases with no gene match: 9. CDR3 length equals 14 residues. This CDR3 reads CAINPGQGGSEAFF. In DNA, the CDR3 is TGTGCCATCAATCCGGGACAGGGTGGTTCTGAAGCTTTCTTT.

This clone has more than one count but fewer than ten. The chain employs TRBV5-4 and TRBJ2-7, with 7 bases matching TRBD2. V gave up 0 bases and J gave up 7 bases; unmatched junction bases: 10. CDR3 size: 15 residues. CDR1 SGHNT and CDR2 YYREEE come from the germline V gene (reference sequence). The CDR3 bases are TGTGCCAGCAGCTTGGGGGGACCAGCGGGAATTGAGCAGTACTTC. It specifies CASSLGGPAGIEQYF.

V is TRBV4-1 and J is TRBJ2-7, with D possibly matching TRBD2 (6 bases). CDR3 size: 16 residues. CDR1 MGHRA and CDR2 YSYEKL come from the germline V gene. Trimming shortened V by 0 bases and J by 2 bases, and 14 bases separated the two germline ends. CDR3 sequence reads: CASSQDVDSGAYEQYF. In DNA form, the CDR3 reads TGCGCCAGCAGCCAAGATGTTGATAGCGGAGCCTACGAGCAGTACTTC.

The CDR3 loop is CASSLLPSSGSTDTQYF. CDR3 bases: TGTGCCAGTAGTCTTCTACCCTCTAGCGGCAGCACAGATACGCAGTATTTT. The chain uses TRBV19 and TRBJ2-3, with 7 bases matching TRBD2. The V segment lost 5 bases and the J segment 0 bases; nucleotides outside the gene matches: 11. CDR1 and CDR2 (germline): LNHDA, SQIVND (reference sequence). The length of the CDR3 is 17 residues.

Ten or more counts support this clone. The chain employs TRBV23-1 and TRBJ2-3, with D tentatively TRBD2 (6 bases). TRBV23-1 is an open reading frame, and its role is uncertain. The CDR3 sequence is 13 residues long. V lost 4 bases to trimming and J lost 4 bases, with 9 bases between them. The CDR3 loop reads CASSLGEADTQYF. CDR3 bases: TGCGCCAGCAGTCTCGGGGAGGCAGATACGCAGTATTTT.

This clone was counted only a few times. The chain is built from TRBV25-1 and TRBJ2-7, with TRBD1 matching over 7 bases. The germline V gene has CDR1 MGHDK and CDR2 SYGVNS. Trimming took 5 bases from V and 2 from J; bases not matched to a gene: 6. This CDR3 comprises 14 residues. This chain's CDR3 is CASSPRQGPYEQYF. The CDR3 nucleotides are TGTGCCAGCAGTCCACGACAGGGCCCCTACGAGCAGTACTTC.

The chain is built from TRBV14 and TRBJ1-2, with 8 bases lining up with TRBD1. CDR3 length: 16 residues. Unmatched junction bases numbered 10, after V lost 0 bases and J lost 7 bases. The germline gives CDR1 SGHDN, CDR2 FVKESK. The CDR3 reads CASSQDVAGGFPGYTF. As DNA, the CDR3 is TGTGCCAGCAGCCAAGATGTGGCAGGGGGCTTCCCTGGCTACACCTTC.

The genes are TRBV28 and TRBJ2-5; maybe TRBD2 (5 bases). Per the germline V gene, CDR1 is MDHEN and CDR2 is SYDVKM. Trimming took 5 bases from V and 5 from J, leaving 15 bases between them. This CDR3 contains 14 residues. DNA for the CDR3: TGTGCCAGCAGTACGACTGGCTCGGGGGAGACCCAGTACTTC. Translation gives CASSTTGSGETQYF.

This clone has just a few counts. The genes are TRBV19 and TRBJ2-3; the match to TRBD2 covers 10 bases. This CDR3 comprises 15 residues. CDR1 and CDR2 (germline): LNHDA, SQIVND (reference sequence). V lost 4 bases to trimming and J lost 2 bases; unmatched junction nucleotides: 3. DNA of the CDR3: TGTGCCAGTAGTAGCCTAGCGGGGGACACAGATACGCAGTATTTT. Translating it yields CASSSLAGDTDTQYF. Based on the CDR3 plus reference TRBV19 and TRBJ2-3, the full variable domain is DGGITQSPKYLFRKEGQNVTLSCEQNLNHDAMYWYRQDPGQGLRLIYYSQIVNDFQKGDIAEGYSVSREKKESFPLTVTSAQKNPTAFYLCASSSLAGDTDTQYFGPGTRLTVL.

This clone has just a few counts. This chain joins TRBV6-1 and TRBJ2-7; D perhaps matches TRBD2 (6 bases). Germline loops: CDR1 MNHNS, CDR2 SASEGT. The ends were cut back, 6 bases at V and 2 bases at J, with 14 bases in the middle. CDR3 length equals 14 residues. In DNA form, the CDR3 reads TGTGCCAGCAGAGCGGGTCTAGTCACCTACGAGCAGTACTTC. As protein: CASRAGLVTYEQYF.

The chain has TRBV30 and TRBJ2-7, with D perhaps matching TRBD1 (6 bases). Trimming cost V 2 bases and J 2 bases, with 10 bases left between them. Germline V CDR1 and CDR2: GTSNPN, SVGIG (reference sequence). The CDR3 runs 13 residues. CDR3 sequence reads: CAWSIGQTYEQYF. CDR3 DNA: TGTGCCTGGAGTATAGGACAGACCTACGAGCAGTACTTC. The entire variable domain, with the rest obtained from reference TRBV30 and TRBJ2-7, is as follows: SQTIHQWPATLVQPVGSPLSLECTVEGTSNPNLYWYRQAAGRGLQLLFYSVGIGQISSEVPQNLSASRPQDRQFILSSKKLLLSDSGFYLCAWSIGQTYEQYFGPGTRLTVT.

CDR3 loop: CASSSEPRTSGAGELFF. In DNA form, the CDR3 reads TGTGCCAGCAGCTCCGAACCAAGGACTAGCGGAGCCGGGGAGCTGTTTTTT. The chain carries TRBV7-9 and TRBJ2-2; 10 nucleotides line up with TRBD2. This CDR3 has 17 residues. V was clipped by 4 bases and J by 6 bases; unmatched bases: 11. Germline loops: CDR1 SEHNR, CDR2 FQNEAQ (reference sequence).

This clone occurred a few times. This rearrangement joins TRBV4-1 to TRBJ1-4; 7 bases are shared with TRBD1. V gave up 1 base and J gave up 4 bases; unmatched junction bases: 6. CDR3 size: 16 residues. Germline values: CDR1 MGHRA, CDR2 YSYEKL. For the CDR3, the DNA is TGCGCCAGCAGCCAAGTCCGAGGGGGCGGTAATGAAAAACTGTTTTTT. Its translation is CASSQVRGGGNEKLFF.

In this sample, this clone turned up once. The chain links TRBV9 to TRBJ2-2; possible D gene TRBD2, 5 bases. Germline CDR1 is SGDLS and CDR2 is YYNGEE. Trimming shortened V by 4 bases and J by 5 bases, and 12 bases separated the two germline ends. This CDR3 spans 14 amino acids. The CDR3 loop is CASSFGGGTGELFF. CDR3 DNA: TGTGCCAGCAGCTTTGGAGGCGGAACCGGGGAGCTGTTTTTT.

The gene calls are TRBV7-2 and TRBJ2-7; D remains ambiguous. From germline, CDR1 is SGHTA and CDR2 FQGNSA. The CDR3 spans 12 residues. V was cut by 5 bases and J by 6 bases, with 11 bases left in between. The CDR3 protein is CASSPSRGEQYF. The CDR3 DNA reads TGTGCCAGCAGCCCTAGTCGAGGCGAGCAGTACTTC.

This clone appeared a few times. Other DNA sequences from this sample encode an identical CDR3 as well. The V gene is TRBV30, the J gene TRBJ1-5, with TRBD1 matching over 7 bases. Germline loops: CDR1 GTSNPN, CDR2 SVGIG (reference sequence). CDR3 size: 13 residues. Trimming took 1 base from V and 5 from J; bases not matched to a gene: 2. CDR3 sequence (DNA): TGTGCCTGGAGTGGACAGGGCGATCAGCCCCAGCATTTT. This gives the protein CAWSGQGDQPQHF.

The table lists this clone with a few counts. The chain couples TRBV6-6 to TRBJ2-5; D gene ambiguous. CDR3 length: 13 amino acids. The V gene's germline CDR1 is MNHNY and CDR2 SVGAGI (reference sequence). V was clipped by 2 bases and J by 5 bases, with 9 bases between them. The CDR3 DNA is TGTGCCAGCAGTTACGCACCTCGGGAGACCCAGTACTTC. Translation: CASSYAPRETQYF.

This clone has more than one count but fewer than ten. This chain connects TRBV30 to TRBJ1-6; TRBD1 is a possible D gene (5 bases). V lost 4 bases to trimming and J lost 11 bases, with 15 bases between them. From germline, CDR1 is GTSNPN and CDR2 SVGIG (reference sequence). The CDR3 length is 13 residues. The CDR3 region has the DNA TGTGCCTGGAATAGGGGTGAGGTAACACCCCTCCACTTT. This gives the protein CAWNRGEVTPLHF.

Worth noting for this clone: Other DNA sequences of this sample code for an identical CDR3. The chain uses TRBV5-1 and TRBJ2-5; 7 positions agree with TRBD1. Trimming cost V 4 bases and J 1 base; bases outside gene matches: 4. CDR3 length: 14 amino acids. Germline V gene lookup returns CDR1 SGHRS and CDR2 YFSETQ. This CDR3 reads CASSLGDSQETQYF. The CDR3 coding sequence is TGCGCCAGCAGCCTGGGGGACAGCCAAGAGACCCAGTACTTC.

This clone was observed a handful of times. This chain links TRBV5-1 with TRBJ2-5; D is possibly TRBD2 (5 bases). From germline, CDR1 is SGHRS and CDR2 YFSETQ. Trimming left V 3 bases short and J 5 bases short, with 14 bases between. The length of the CDR3 is 14 residues. The CDR3 loop reads CASSSPEGIETQYF. The CDR3, as DNA: TGCGCCAGCAGCTCCCCAGAGGGAATCGAGACCCAGTACTTC.

This clone was counted only a few times. This chain uses TRBV18 with TRBJ1-1; D might be TRBD1 (6 bases). Trimming left V 0 bases short and J 6 bases short, with 11 bases between. This CDR3 contains 14 residues. Germline loops: CDR1 KGHSH, CDR2 LQKENI. For the CDR3, the DNA is TGTGCCAGCTCACCACCAACAGGGATGCCTGAAGCTTTCTTT. The encoded protein is CASSPPTGMPEAFF.

This clone was detected only a few times. The chain is built from TRBV7-9 and TRBJ1-5; 9 bases are a match to TRBD1. This CDR3 has 17 amino acids. Germline V gene lookup returns CDR1 SEHNR and CDR2 FQNEAQ (reference sequence). The V segment lost 0 bases and the J segment 3 bases; nucleotides outside the gene matches: 6. The chain's CDR3 is CASSLATGTGPNQPQHF. CDR3 DNA sequence: TGTGCCAGCAGCTTAGCCACCGGGACAGGGCCCAATCAGCCCCAGCATTTT.